This T cell receptor beta chain came from a study of response to subunit inactivated influenza vaccine. Study-level points and caveats: Seasonal influenza vaccination, on each occasion, was suggested by the authors to recruit few new T cells.

This clonotype was seen more than once but under ten times. Antigen unknown. Losses at the gene ends were 8 bases for V and 0 bases for J; bases not matched to a gene: 7. Per the germline V gene, CDR1 is SGHAT and CDR2 is FQNNGV. The length of the CDR3 is 15 residues. From the RT-PCR reads, TCRdb called clonotypes with MiXCR, one entry per CDR3 protein. The repertoire holds a few hundred thousand distinct CDR3 sequences, with 21% as singletons. This sample comprised PBMCs from blood, obtained approximately 20 months after vaccination. The receptor comes from a man aged 50-75 years who received an inactivated influenza vaccine. This chain joins TRBV11-2 and TRBJ2-1; 7 bases are shared with TRBD2. Here the CDR3 DNA reads TGTGCCAGCGTCTCGGGGGGAACCTCCTACAATGAGCAGTTCTTC. Protein product: CASVSGGTSYNEQFF.